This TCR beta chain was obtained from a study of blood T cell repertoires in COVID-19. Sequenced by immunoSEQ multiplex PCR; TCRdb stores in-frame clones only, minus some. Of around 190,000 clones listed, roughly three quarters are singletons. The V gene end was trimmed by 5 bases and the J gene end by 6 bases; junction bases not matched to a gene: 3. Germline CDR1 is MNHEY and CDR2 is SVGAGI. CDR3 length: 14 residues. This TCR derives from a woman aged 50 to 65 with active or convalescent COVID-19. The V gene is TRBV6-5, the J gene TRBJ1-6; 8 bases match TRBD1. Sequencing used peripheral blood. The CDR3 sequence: CASSQDRVNSPLHF. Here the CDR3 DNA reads TGTGCCAGCAGTCAGGACAGGGTTAATTCACCCCTCCACTTT.